This TCR beta chain was found in a study of shared clonotypes between healthy human individuals. Some clones are missing from TCRdb's copy, which holds only in-frame ones; the method was immunoSEQ multiplex PCR. The sample contains about 2 million clones, roughly 96% of which appear only once. V lost 8 bases and J 1 base, leaving 16 bases between the germline ends. Germline values: CDR1 MNHEY, CDR2 SMNVEV (reference sequence). The CDR3 has 15 amino acids. The V and J genes are TRBV27 and TRBJ2-3, with D possibly TRBD2 on 6 matching bases. The source material was naive CD4+ T cells sorted from blood. Subset denoted: CD45RA+ positively selected. The sequence derives from a man aged 18 to 29 in good health. The CDR3 loop reads CASFPWGDRTDTQYF. DNA for the CDR3: TGTGCCAGCTTTCCCTGGGGGGACCGCACAGATACGCAGTATTTT.